These 7 T cell receptor beta chains share one sample of origin, sequenced in a study of OX40 agonist ivuxolimab in advanced cancers. Method: immunoSEQ multiplex PCR; TCRdb's copy keeps in-frame clones and lacks some. The profile shows tens of thousands of clones, 90% of them singletons. The starting material was CD4+ or CD8+ T cells sorted from blood, obtained in a trial of the OX40 agonist ivuxolimab. These receptors originate from an adult with an advanced solid tumor such as melanoma, head and neck, liver or kidney cancer.

V gene TRBV4-2 combines with J gene TRBJ2-3, with 9 nucleotides matching TRBD2. With 4 bases clipped from V and 0 bases from J, the junction kept 2 bases outside the gene matches. This CDR3 region has 15 residues. CDR1 LGHNA and CDR2 YNFKEQ come from the germline V gene. The CDR3 sequence is CASSRGTSSTDTQYF. In DNA form, the CDR3 reads TGTGCCAGCAGCCGAGGGACTAGCAGCACAGATACGCAGTATTTT.

The rearrangement links TRBV5-5 to TRBJ2-7; maybe TRBD1 (5 bases). CDR1 SGHKS and CDR2 YYEKEE come from the germline V gene (reference sequence). This CDR3 comprises 13 residues. Trimming cost V 4 bases and J 3 bases, with 11 bases left between them. The CDR3 sequence is CASSRTTLYEQYF. The CDR3 DNA reads TGTGCCAGCAGCAGGACAACTCTCTACGAGCAGTACTTC.

This clone was seen a handful of times. This specimen includes other DNA sequences encoding the same CDR3. The chain has TRBV6-5 and TRBJ2-7, with 8 positions matching TRBD1. Germline V gives CDR1 MNHEY, CDR2 SVGAGI. Trimming took 6 bases from V and 1 from J; bases not matched to a gene: 8. The CDR3 has 15 amino acids. CDR3 sequence (DNA): TGTGCCAGCAGCTACGACAGGGGCGAATCCTACGAGCAGTACTTC. This sequence encodes CASSYDRGESYEQYF.

The genes are TRBV11-2 and TRBJ2-5; no clear D. The CDR3 covers 12 residues. The V end was cut by 6 bases, the J end by 0 bases, with 5 bases between. Germline V lookup: CDR1 SGHAT, CDR2 FQNNGV. The CDR3 here is CASRTNQETQYF. CDR3 coding DNA: TGTGCCAGCAGGACAAACCAAGAGACCCAGTACTTC. Full variable domain (outside the CDR3, taken from reference TRBV11-2 and TRBJ2-5): EAGVAQSPRYKIIEKRQSVAFWCNPISGHATLYWYQQILGQGPKLLIQFQNNGVVDDSQLPKDRFSAERLKGVDSTLKIQPAKLEDSAVYLCASRTNQETQYFGPGTRLLVL.

CDR3 nucleotide sequence: TGTGCCAGCAGTTACTTCAGAGCGAACACCGGGGAGCTGTTTTTT. Encoded protein: CASSYFRANTGELFF. V is TRBV6-5 and J is TRBJ2-2; D is ambiguous. Germline CDR1 MNHEY, CDR2 SVGAGI. Between the trimmed V and J ends, which lost 1 base and 0 bases, there was a span of 6 bases. The CDR3 has 15 residues.

The CDR3 DNA sequence: TGTGCCAGCAGCTTGCAACAGTCGCAGTACTTC. Its protein product is CASSLQQSQYF. The J gene is TRBJ2-7, the V gene TRBV5-6, with D unclear. CDR1 and CDR2 (germline): SGHDT, YYEEEE. Trimming removed 1 base at V and 9 bases at J, with 8 bases between. The CDR3 loop spans 11 amino acids.

The chain uses TRBV7-2 and TRBJ2-3; the D gene is possibly TRBD2 (5 bases). The germline gives CDR1 SGHTA, CDR2 FQGNSA. V lost 4 bases and J 2 bases, leaving 10 bases between the germline ends. The CDR3 is made up of 14 amino acids. The DNA of the CDR3 is TGTGCCAGCAGCTGGGGAGCTTTCACAGATACGCAGTATTTT. Residues: CASSWGAFTDTQYF.